This is a list of T cell receptor beta chains from one sample in a study of Graves' ophthalmopathy and Graves' hyperthyroidism. TCRdb used MiXCR to reprocess the multiplex PCR reads, holding one entry per CDR3 protein. This sample carries hundreds of thousands of distinct CDR3 sequences, about 41% of them seen once, and the ten largest clones take more than 3%. Source material: peripheral blood. The origin of the receptors is an adult man with Graves' ophthalmopathy. The CDR3 runs from the conserved cysteine through the conserved F or W. Each record gives: J gene, V gene, D gene, clone size, CDR3 protein, CDR3 DNA. D genes are given only for firm matches. The size field is filled for only some rows; it gives once, few, many or a size class.

TRBJ2-1 TRBV20-1 . once CSGRSSSAEQFF TGCAGTGGAAGGTCTAGCTCGGCTGAGCAGTTCTTC
TRBJ1-4 TRBV20-1 . many CSAGRFGSEKLFF TGCAGTGCGGGTCGCTTCGGAAGTGAAAAACTGTTTTTT
TRBJ1-4 TRBV4-3 TRBD1 . CASSQVNRGTNEKLFF TGCGCCAGCAGCCAAGTAAACAGGGGCACTAATGAAAAACTGTTTTTT
TRBJ1-2 TRBV6-5 TRBD1 many CASSYSRDSYGYTF TGTGCCAGCAGTTACTCCCGGGACAGCTATGGCTACACCTTC
TRBJ1-6 TRBV6-6 . many CASNPAANSPLHF TGTGCCAGCAACCCGGCAGCTAATTCACCCCTCCACTTT
TRBJ2-7 TRBV2 . many CASTEGLGLSYEQYF TGTGCCAGCACTGAAGGGCTTGGTCTCTCCTACGAGCAGTACTTC
TRBJ1-5 TRBV19 . . CAWSVLGGQGGQPQHF TGTGCCTGGAGTGTACTTGGAGGGCAGGGCGGCCAGCCCCAGCATTTT
TRBJ1-4 TRBV11-1 TRBD1 few CASSPGTGNEKLFF TGTGCCAGCAGCCCCGGGACAGGGAATGAAAAACTGTTTTTT
TRBJ1-5 TRBV9 TRBD1 . CASSVGYEGAETQHF TGTGCCAGCAGCGTAGGGTACGAGGGGGCTGAGACCCAGCATTTT
TRBJ1-3 TRBV2 . many CASSIVAASGNTIYF TGTGCCAGCAGTATTGTAGCCGCCTCTGGAAACACCATATATTTT
TRBJ1-5 TRBV2 . few CASRSPGRGQEPQHF TGTGCCAGCAGATCTCCGGGACGGGGCCAAGAGCCCCAGCATTTT
TRBJ1-1 TRBV7-9 . . CASFRGSTGENPEAFF TGTGCCAGCTTTCGGGGATCCACCGGGGAAAATCCTGAAGCTTTCTTT
TRBJ2-3 TRBV2 . . CASRGGPDTQYF TGTGCCAGCAGAGGCGGTCCAGATACGCAGTATTTT
TRBJ2-7 TRBV29-1 TRBD2 . CSVEVAGDLSYEQYF TGCAGCGTTGAAGTAGCGGGAGATTTGTCCTACGAGCAGTACTTC
TRBJ1-1 TRBV7-2 TRBD1 . CATRNTQGAYTEAFF TGTGCCACCAGGAACACACAGGGGGCGTACACTGAAGCTTTCTTT
TRBJ2-5 TRBV7-6 . many CASSPQRETQYF TGTGCCAGCAGCCCACAACGGGAGACCCAGTACTTC
TRBJ2-2 TRBV7-9 . few CASTRAGNTGELFF TGTGCCAGCACCCGGGCAGGGAACACCGGGGAGCTGTTTTTT
TRBJ1-1 TRBV11-3 . . CASSFGPNNYEAFF TGTGCCAGCAGCTTCGGGCCGAACAACTATGAAGCTTTCTTT
TRBJ2-7 TRBV12-3/TRBV12-4 . few CASTHAGGYEQYF TGTGCCAGCACACATGCCGGGGGCTACGAGCAGTACTTC
TRBJ2-7 TRBV5-1 . many CASSLITGLYEQYF TGCGCCAGCAGCTTAATCACAGGGTTGTACGAGCAGTACTTC
TRBJ1-2 TRBV3-1 . . CASSQEHGSNYGYTF TGTGCCAGCAGCCAAGAGCACGGTTCTAACTATGGCTACACCTTC
TRBJ1-1 TRBV10-3 . . CASSERLQDRAFF TGTGCCAGCAGTGAAAGGCTCCAGGATCGAGCTTTCTTT
TRBJ2-2 TRBV7-8 . few CASSLGRGDGELFF TGTGCCAGCAGCTTAGGCAGGGGCGACGGGGAGCTGTTTTTT
TRBJ1-5 TRBV7-9 . many CASSLSGGSQPQHF TGTGCCAGCAGCTTGTCTGGGGGCAGTCAGCCCCAGCATTTT
TRBJ2-7 TRBV10-3 . few CASTMDSLPPYEQYF TGTGCCAGCACCATGGACAGCTTGCCGCCCTACGAGCAGTACTTC
TRBJ2-2 TRBV12-5 TRBD1 . CASGLALGQLATGELFF TGTGCTAGTGGTTTGGCTCTGGGACAGCTGGCCACCGGGGAGCTGTTTTTT
TRBJ1-1 TRBV29-1 . . CSSGTLNEAFF TGCAGCTCTGGGACATTAAATGAAGCTTTCTTT
TRBJ2-2 TRBV5-8 . many CASSSGGSNTGELFF TGTGCCAGCAGCTCCGGGGGCTCGAACACCGGGGAGCTGTTTTTT
TRBJ1-1 TRBV11-2 TRBD1 few CASSSYRGRYEAFF TGTGCCAGCAGCTCCTACAGGGGCCGGTATGAAGCTTTCTTT
TRBJ2-2 TRBV12-3/TRBV12-4 TRBD1 . CASSLHRGRNTGELFF TGTGCCAGCAGTCTCCACAGGGGGCGGAACACCGGGGAGCTGTTTTTT
TRBJ1-2 TRBV10-3 . . CAIKQGLYYGYTF TGTGCCATCAAACAGGGTCTCTACTATGGCTACACCTTC
TRBJ2-1 TRBV24-1 . . CATQSTASSYNEQFF TGTGCCACCCAGTCGACAGCGAGCTCCTACAATGAGCAGTTCTTC
TRBJ2-1 TRBV14 . few CASSLIRVNEQFF TGTGCCAGCAGCCTTATCAGGGTGAATGAGCAGTTCTTC
TRBJ1-1 TRBV6-6 . . CASSVNPSNTEAFF TGTGCCAGCAGTGTAAACCCCAGTAACACTGAAGCTTTCTTT
TRBJ1-1 TRBV6-6 . many CASRGGENTEAFF TGTGCCAGCAGGGGGGGGGAGAACACTGAAGCTTTCTTT
TRBJ1-6 TRBV7-9 . . CASSPSHRRTPLHF TGTGCCAGCAGCCCTTCCCACCGAAGGACACCCCTCCACTTT
TRBJ1-1 TRBV2 TRBD1 . CASSYTWTGAMNTEAFF TGTGCCAGCAGTTACACTTGGACAGGGGCGATGAACACTGAAGCTTTCTTT
TRBJ2-2 TRBV10-3 TRBD1 many CATTGVGTGELFF TGTGCCACCACAGGGGTGGGCACCGGGGAGCTGTTTTTT
TRBJ1-3 TRBV12-3/TRBV12-4 . . CASTTGTPGNTIYF TGTGCCAGCACCACAGGGACGCCCGGAAACACCATATATTTT
TRBJ2-7 TRBV7-2 TRBD1 many CASSTGTENYEQYF TGTGCCAGCAGTACCGGGACAGAGAATTACGAGCAGTACTTC
TRBJ1-5 TRBV12-3/TRBV12-4 TRBD1 . CASTRQGGNQPQHF TGTGCCAGCACCCGCCAGGGGGGTAATCAGCCCCAGCATTTT
TRBJ1-5 TRBV2 . . CASMAGNTGNQPQHF TGTGCCAGCATGGCGGGGAACACTGGCAATCAGCCCCAGCATTTT
TRBJ1-1 TRBV3-1 . few CASSPTGENVNTEAFF TGTGCCAGCAGCCCGACAGGAGAGAACGTGAACACTGAAGCTTTCTTT
TRBJ2-2 TRBV7-7 TRBD2 many CASSPGRVGTGELFF TGTGCCAGCAGCCCCGGGAGGGTAGGCACCGGGGAGCTGTTTTTT
TRBJ2-7 TRBV7-3 . . CASSYGGNYEQYF TGTGCCAGCAGTTACGGCGGCAACTACGAGCAGTACTTC
TRBJ1-6 TRBV20-1 TRBD1 few CSARRPGQGGSPLHF TGCAGTGCTAGACGTCCGGGACAGGGTGGTTCACCCCTCCACTTT
TRBJ2-2 TRBV4-3 . few CASSQGRSNTGELFF TGCGCCAGCAGCCAAGGTCGGTCAAACACCGGGGAGCTGTTTTTT
TRBJ2-7 TRBV5-8 TRBD1 many CASSTSGTAYEQYF TGTGCCAGCAGCACATCCGGGACAGCCTACGAGCAGTACTTC
TRBJ1-1 TRBV9 . many CASSVARTGPEAFF TGTGCCAGCAGCGTAGCTCGGACGGGACCTGAAGCTTTCTTT
TRBJ1-5 TRBV7-9 TRBD1 . CASSIGTGGNNQPQHF TGTGCCAGCAGCATCGGGACAGGGGGAAACAATCAGCCCCAGCATTTT